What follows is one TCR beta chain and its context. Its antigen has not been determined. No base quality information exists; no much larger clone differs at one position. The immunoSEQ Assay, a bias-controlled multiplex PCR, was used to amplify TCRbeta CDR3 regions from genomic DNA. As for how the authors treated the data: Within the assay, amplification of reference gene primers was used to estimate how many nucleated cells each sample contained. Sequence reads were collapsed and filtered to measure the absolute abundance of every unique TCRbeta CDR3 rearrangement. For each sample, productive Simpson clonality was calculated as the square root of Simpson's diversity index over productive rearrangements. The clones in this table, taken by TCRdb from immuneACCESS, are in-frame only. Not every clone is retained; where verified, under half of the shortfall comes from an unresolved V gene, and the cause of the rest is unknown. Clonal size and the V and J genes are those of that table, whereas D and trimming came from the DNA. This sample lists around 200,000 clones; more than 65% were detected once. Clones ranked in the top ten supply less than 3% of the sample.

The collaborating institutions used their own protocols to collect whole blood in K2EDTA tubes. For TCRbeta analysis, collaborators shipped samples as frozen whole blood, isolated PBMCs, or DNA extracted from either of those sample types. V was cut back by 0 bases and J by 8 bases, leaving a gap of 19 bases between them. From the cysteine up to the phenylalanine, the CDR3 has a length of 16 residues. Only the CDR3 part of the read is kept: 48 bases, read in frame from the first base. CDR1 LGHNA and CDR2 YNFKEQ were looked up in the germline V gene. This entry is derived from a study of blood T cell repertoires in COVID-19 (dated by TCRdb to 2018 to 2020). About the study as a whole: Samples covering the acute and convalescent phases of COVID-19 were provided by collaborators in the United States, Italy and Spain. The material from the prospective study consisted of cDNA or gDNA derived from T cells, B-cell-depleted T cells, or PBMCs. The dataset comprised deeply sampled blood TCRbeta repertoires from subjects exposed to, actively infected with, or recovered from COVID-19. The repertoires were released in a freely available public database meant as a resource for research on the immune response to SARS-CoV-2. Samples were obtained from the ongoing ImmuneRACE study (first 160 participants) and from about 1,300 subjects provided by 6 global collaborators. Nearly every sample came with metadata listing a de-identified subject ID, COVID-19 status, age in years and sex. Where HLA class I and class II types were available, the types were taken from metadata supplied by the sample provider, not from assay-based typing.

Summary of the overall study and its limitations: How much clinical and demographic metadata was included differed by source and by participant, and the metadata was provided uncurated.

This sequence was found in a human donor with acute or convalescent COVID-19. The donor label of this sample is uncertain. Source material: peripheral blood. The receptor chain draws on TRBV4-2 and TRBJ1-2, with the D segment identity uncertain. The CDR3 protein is CASSQDGEQSRRGYTF. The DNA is TGTGCCAGCAGCCAAGATGGTGAGCAGTCCCGGAGGGGCTACACCTTC.